The sequence of this T cell receptor (beta chain) was determined in a study of glioma-infiltrating T cells. Study as a whole: Glioblastomas were WHO grade IV, sampled at first diagnosis; low-grade were grade II.

Trimming took off 2 bases at V and 5 bases at J, with 16 bases between the two ends. The CDR3 is 15 amino acids. Germline loops: CDR1 SGHNT, CDR2 YYREEE (reference sequence). General study points: Tissue-blood divergence was below expectation in non-neoplastic patients, above in gliomas.

This clonotype showed up just a few times. The antigen is unknown. Using RNA template, CDR3s of TCR alpha and beta were amplified with iRepertoire arm-PCR. For one-step reverse transcription and amplification, 100-400 ng of tissue mRNA or PBMC total RNA was used. TCRdb called the multiplex PCR reads again in MiXCR, with one record for every CDR3 protein. The sample yields around 350,000 distinct CDR3 sequences, 41% seen once. This receptor was obtained from a human donor with low-grade glioma or glioblastoma, undergoing nonglioma brain surgery, or in good health (not recorded which). Sequencing input: glioma tissue, nonneoplastic brain tissue, or PBMCs (not recorded which). J is TRBJ1-1 and V is TRBV5-4, with D perhaps TRBD1 (5 bases). CDR3 loop: CASSLGGEGWTEAFF. Written as DNA, the CDR3 is TGTGCCAGCAGCTTAGGAGGGGAAGGGTGGACTGAAGCTTTCTTT.